Following are 28 T cell receptor beta chains from one sample sequenced in a study of blood T cell repertoires in COVID-19 (dated by TCRdb to 2018 to 2021). The library was produced with the immunoSEQ multiplex PCR assay. TCRdb stores this immuneACCESS table with in-frame sequences only. Part of the clones is absent; in the studies checked, under half of the shortfall reflects unresolved V genes, and no reason is known for the rest. This sample holds 300,000 to 350,000 clones; 90% were observed only once. About 7% of the sample rests with the top ten. Material for sequencing was peripheral blood. The receptors originated from a woman in her thirties with COVID-19, enrolled during active disease.

The rearrangement links TRBV5-6 to TRBJ2-3, with 8 nucleotides matching TRBD2. Germline CDR1 reads SGHDT; CDR2 reads YYEEEE. With V trimmed by 1 base and J by 3 bases, 7 bases remained unmatched. The CDR3 loop spans 16 amino acids. In nucleotides, the CDR3 is TGTGCCAGCAGCTTGTCAGCGGGAGTAGGGACAGATACGCAGTATTTT. Translating gives CASSLSAGVGTDTQYF.

This clone turned up a few times. The J gene is TRBJ1-6, the V gene TRBV7-2; 8 bases line up with TRBD1. CDR1 is SGHTA and CDR2 is FQGNSA in the germline V gene. V dropped 1 base and J dropped 9; count of bases not matched to a gene: 2. The CDR3 consists of 14 residues. CDR3 amino acids: CASSLGTGFSPLHF. The CDR3 DNA sequence: TGTGCCAGCAGCTTAGGGACAGGGTTTTCACCCCTCCACTTT. Full variable domain (missing parts from reference TRBV7-2 and TRBJ1-6): GAGVSQSPSNKVTEKGKDVELRCDPISGHTALYWYRQSLGQGLEFLIYFQGNSAPDKSGLPSDRFSAERTGGSVSTLTIQRTQQEDSAVYLCASSLGTGFSPLHFGNGTRLTVT.

This rearrangement joins TRBV6-5 to TRBJ2-3; 8 nucleotides match TRBD1. Germline V gives CDR1 MNHEY, CDR2 SVGAGI. V dropped 10 bases and J dropped 6; count of bases not matched to a gene: 6. This CDR3 has 12 amino acids. CDR3 sequence: CATRQGLDTQYF. The CDR3 DNA reads TGTGCCACAAGACAGGGGCTGGATACGCAGTATTTT.

The chain employs TRBV5-6 and TRBJ2-2; a possible D gene is TRBD1 (6 bases). With 2 bases removed from V and 1 base from J, the gap between germline ends came to 9 bases. Germline values: CDR1 SGHDT, CDR2 YYEEEE. CDR3 length equals 15 residues. This chain's CDR3 is CASSFPTGNTGELFF. In nucleotides, the CDR3 is TGTGCCAGCAGCTTCCCGACAGGGAACACCGGGGAGCTGTTTTTT.

The rearrangement uses TRBV3-1 (or the pseudogene TRBV3-2) and TRBJ1-4; a weak D match, TRBD1 (5 bases). The germline V and J ends were trimmed by 5 bases and 14 bases, with 18 bases remaining between them. CDR1 is LGHDT and CDR2 is YNNKEL in the germline V gene (reference sequence). The CDR3 consists of 13 residues. Here the CDR3 reads CASSTRQMPALFF. CDR3 DNA sequence: TGTGCCAGCAGCACCCGACAGATGCCGGCCCTGTTTTTT.

The genes are TRBV5-1 and TRBJ2-7; TRBD2 matches at 10 bases. The germline V gene has CDR1 SGHRS and CDR2 YFSETQ. The V gene end was trimmed by 1 base and the J gene end by 5 bases; junction bases not matched to a gene: 6. The CDR3 sequence is 15 residues long. CDR3 sequence reads: CASSLRLAGENEQYF. The CDR3 DNA is TGCGCCAGCAGCTTGCGGCTAGCGGGAGAAAACGAGCAGTACTTC.

This chain joins TRBV29-1 and TRBJ1-3, with D uncertain. Trimming stripped 2 bases from V and 9 bases from J, with 11 bases between. Germline loops: CDR1 SQVTM, CDR2 ANQGSEA. This CDR3 contains 12 residues. As DNA, the CDR3 is TGCAGCGTTGAATGGCCTAGAGGCACCATATATTTT. Translated, it gives CSVEWPRGTIYF.

Only a few counts were recorded for this clone. This sequence joins TRBV28 and TRBJ1-6; D is possibly TRBD1 (5 bases). Trimming shortened V by 2 bases and J by 19 bases, and 15 bases separated the two germline ends. The germline gives CDR1 MDHEN, CDR2 SYDVKM. The CDR3 consists of 12 residues. The CDR3 DNA is TGTGCCAGCAGTTTACGCCGCGGGGGAGTACACTTT. It encodes CASSLRRGGVHF.

The rearrangement links TRBV5-6 to TRBJ2-6; D remains unclear. Germline loops: CDR1 SGHDT, CDR2 YYEEEE. Trimming pared 6 bases from V and 2 bases from J, leaving 21 bases between. This CDR3 is built from 18 residues. Written as DNA, the CDR3 is TGTGCCAGCACCCTCGACATAAGGTTCCGTACTGGGGCCAACGTCCTGACTTTC. Encoded protein: CASTLDIRFRTGANVLTF.

The chain links TRBV29-1 to TRBJ1-4; TRBD1 might be the D (5 bases). V was cut by 4 bases and J by 2 bases, with 23 bases left in between. CDR3 length: 18 amino acids. The germline gives CDR1 SQVTM, CDR2 ANQGSEA. The CDR3 region is CSVGQGSIGLPTNEKLFF. The DNA of the CDR3 is TGCAGCGTTGGGCAGGGTTCCATCGGCCTTCCGACTAATGAAAAACTGTTTTTT.

This clone was observed a single time. The chain joins TRBV28 to TRBJ2-1, with D uncertain. V was trimmed by 4 bases and J by 3 bases, leaving 10 bases between them. The CDR3 covers 14 residues. CDR1 MDHEN and CDR2 SYDVKM come from the germline V gene. The CDR3 loop reads CASSSTGFYNEQFF. CDR3 nucleotides: TGTGCCAGCAGTTCGACTGGGTTCTACAATGAGCAGTTCTTC.

The rearrangement links TRBV4-1 to TRBJ1-6; 9 bases map to TRBD1. Trimming at V came to 3 bases and at J to 10 bases, leaving 7 bases not matched to a gene. The germline CDR1 and CDR2 sequences are MGHRA and YSYEKL. CDR3 length: 15 amino acids. The CDR3 region is CASSQPGQGRSPLHF. DNA of the CDR3: TGCGCCAGCAGCCAGCCGGGACAGGGAAGGTCACCCCTCCACTTT.

As to this clone: The sample has other DNA sequences that encode this CDR3 too. This sequence joins TRBV6-5 and TRBJ2-5; 7 nucleotides align to TRBD2. CDR3 length: 13 amino acids. Germline-derived CDR1 and CDR2 are MNHEY and SVGAGI. Trimming removed 6 bases from V and 4 bases from J; junction bases left unmatched: 5. CDR3 bases: TGTGCCAGCAGACCGGGGGGTGGAGAGACCCAGTACTTC. Amino acid sequence: CASRPGGGETQYF.

V usage is TRBV21-1 and J usage is TRBJ1-2; no DNA check was done on the table's D call, TRBD1. TRBV21-1 constitutes a pseudogene. CDR3 length: 14 amino acids. Written as DNA, the CDR3 is TGTGCCAGCAAATGGGACATAGCTAACTATGGCTACACCTTC. Amino acid sequence: CASKWDIANYGYTF.

The CDR3 reads CASSVSAGLAGPGELFF. In nucleotides, the CDR3 is TGCGCCAGCAGCGTAAGCGCGGGACTAGCGGGACCCGGGGAGCTGTTTTTT. The rearrangement uses TRBV5-1 and TRBJ2-2, with TRBD2 matching 13 bases. V trimming: 4 bases; J trimming: 6 bases; junction bases outside the gene matches: 9. Germline V gene data show CDR1 as SGHRS and CDR2 as YFSETQ. CDR3 length: 17 residues.

The CDR3 nucleotides are TGCGCCAGCAGCTTGGCCCCGGACAGGGGGTGGAGTGGCTACACCTTC. Protein: CASSLAPDRGWSGYTF. The chain links TRBV5-1 to TRBJ1-2, with TRBD1 matching 10 bases. J was trimmed by 7 bases and V by 0 bases; bases with no gene match: 9. The CDR3 sequence is 16 residues long. Germline V CDR1 and CDR2: SGHRS, YFSETQ.

The chain couples TRBV2 to TRBJ1-5, with 8 bases identical to TRBD1. The CDR3 has 15 residues. Germline CDR1 is SNHLY and CDR2 is FYNNEI. V lost 2 bases to trimming and J lost 6 bases; unmatched junction nucleotides: 6. CDR3 loop: CASSERAGGSQPQHF. The CDR3 coding sequence is TGTGCCAGCAGTGAAAGGGCAGGGGGCTCTCAGCCCCAGCATTTT. The full variable domain, with the rest looked up from reference TRBV2 and TRBJ1-5, is EPEVTQTPSHQVTQMGQEVILRCVPISNHLYFYWYRQILGQKVEFLVSFYNNEISEKSEIFDDQFSVERPDGSNFTLKIRSTKLEDSAMYFCASSERAGGSQPQHFGDGTRLSIL.

This chain links TRBV5-4 with TRBJ1-3; D remains unclear. The germline V and J ends were trimmed by 0 bases and 2 bases, with 9 bases remaining between them. CDR1 is SGHNT, CDR2 YYREEE, per germline (reference sequence). The CDR3 is 15 residues long. CDR3 sequence: CASSLDGFAGNTIYF. For the CDR3, the DNA is TGTGCCAGCAGCTTGGACGGGTTCGCTGGAAACACCATATATTTT.

The CDR3 protein is CASEGLAGAGGEQFF. Here the CDR3 DNA reads TGCGCCAGCGAGGGTCTAGCGGGAGCTGGTGGTGAGCAGTTCTTC. This rearrangement joins TRBV5-1 to TRBJ2-1; 10 nucleotides agree with TRBD2. The CDR3 spans 15 residues. The germline V gene has CDR1 SGHRS and CDR2 YFSETQ. The V and J ends lost 7 bases and 9 bases, in that order; junction bases with no gene match: 13.

This clone has just one count. The rearrangement links TRBV11-2 to TRBJ2-2; 10 bases fit TRBD2. V lost 1 base to trimming and J lost 1 base; unmatched junction nucleotides: 6. Germline lookup yields CDR1 SGHAT and CDR2 FQNNGV. This CDR3 region has 18 residues. The CDR3 spells CASSLGYRLAGNTGELFF. The CDR3 bases are TGTGCCAGCAGCTTAGGCTATAGACTAGCGGGGAACACCGGGGAGCTGTTTTTT.

The rearrangement links TRBV27 to TRBJ2-1; weak D call: TRBD1 (6 bases). The CDR3 is 16 residues long. Between the trimmed V and J ends, which lost 6 bases and 1 base, there was a span of 16 bases. Looked up from germline, CDR1 is MNHEY and CDR2 is SMNVEV (reference sequence). The CDR3 region has the DNA TGTGCCAGCAGAAAACAGGGTGGGGGTTCCTACAATGAGCAGTTCTTC. Translating gives CASRKQGGGSYNEQFF.

The count of this clone is one. The genes are TRBV28 and TRBJ1-2; perhaps TRBD1 as D (5 bases). This CDR3 is 16 amino acids long. Germline V gene lookup returns CDR1 MDHEN and CDR2 SYDVKM. The germline V and J ends were trimmed by 3 bases and 5 bases, with 19 bases remaining between them. The CDR3 sequence is CASSFPGDEDFYGYTF. In DNA form, the CDR3 reads TGTGCCAGCAGTTTTCCGGGGGATGAGGACTTTTATGGCTACACCTTC.

The rearrangement links TRBV15 to TRBJ2-6; TRBD1 might be the D (6 bases). Germline V gene lookup returns CDR1 LNHNV and CDR2 YYDKDF (reference sequence). V shed 3 bases and J shed 2 bases, with 11 bases lying between them. The CDR3 extends over 16 amino acids. The CDR3 nucleotides read TGTGCCACCAGCAGCACAGGGTCTACTGGGGCCAACGTCCTGACTTTC. Encoded protein: CATSSTGSTGANVLTF.

The chain has TRBV9 and TRBJ1-3; 12 nucleotides agree with TRBD1. The CDR3 consists of 16 residues. With V trimmed by 0 bases and J by 4 bases, 2 bases remained unmatched. Per germline, CDR1 SGDLS and CDR2 YYNGEE. CDR3 sequence: CASSVVGQGAGNTIYF. In nucleotides, the CDR3 is TGTGCCAGCAGCGTAGTGGGACAGGGGGCAGGAAACACCATATATTTT.

The rearrangement joins TRBV3-1 (or the pseudogene TRBV3-2) to TRBJ1-1; no clear D gene. The CDR3 runs to 15 residues. V dropped 1 base and J dropped 1 base, with 10 bases sitting between them. Germline lookup yields CDR1 LGHDT and CDR2 YNNKEL (reference sequence). Here the CDR3 DNA reads TGTGCCAGCAGCCAAGGAGGGTTCGCGAACACTGAAGCTTTCTTT. Protein product: CASSQGGFANTEAFF.

DNA for the CDR3: TGTGCCCCCAGGGGGACTTCCTACGAGCAGTACTTC. This encodes CAPRGTSYEQYF. The chain couples TRBV28 to TRBJ2-7; the D gene is possibly TRBD1 (7 bases). The ends were cut back, 11 bases at V and 1 base at J, with 12 bases in the middle. Per the germline V gene, CDR1 is MDHEN and CDR2 is SYDVKM. This CDR3 has 12 amino acids.

The rearrangement uses TRBV7-3 and TRBJ2-1; TRBD1 might be the D (8 bases). In germline, CDR1 is SGHTA, CDR2 FQGTGA. This CDR3 spans 15 amino acids. V lost 4 bases to trimming and J lost 5 bases, with 15 bases between them. CDR3 sequence: CASSSQGGRNNEQFF. The CDR3 nucleotides read TGTGCCAGCAGCTCACAGGGGGGGAGGAACAATGAGCAGTTCTTC.

The CDR3 loop is CATRDREETQYF. CDR3 coding DNA: TGTGCCACGCGGGACAGGGAAGAGACCCAGTACTTC. The V call is TRBV10-3, the J call TRBJ2-5; 9 bases are shared with TRBD1. Germline CDR1 ENHRY, CDR2 SYGVKD. V lost 10 bases, J lost 3 bases, and 3 bases stayed unmatched. The CDR3 sequence is 12 residues long.